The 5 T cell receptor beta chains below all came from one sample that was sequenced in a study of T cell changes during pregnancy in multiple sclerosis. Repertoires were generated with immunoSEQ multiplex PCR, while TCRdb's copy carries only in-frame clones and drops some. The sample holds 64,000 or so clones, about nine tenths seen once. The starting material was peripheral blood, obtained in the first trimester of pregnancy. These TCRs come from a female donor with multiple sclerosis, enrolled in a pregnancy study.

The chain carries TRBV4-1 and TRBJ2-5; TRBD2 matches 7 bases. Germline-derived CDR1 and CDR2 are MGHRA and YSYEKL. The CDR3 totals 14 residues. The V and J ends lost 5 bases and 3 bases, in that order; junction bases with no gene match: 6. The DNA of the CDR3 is TGCGCCAGCAGCGGGGTTGGACTAGAAGAGACCCAGTACTTC. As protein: CASSGVGLEETQYF.

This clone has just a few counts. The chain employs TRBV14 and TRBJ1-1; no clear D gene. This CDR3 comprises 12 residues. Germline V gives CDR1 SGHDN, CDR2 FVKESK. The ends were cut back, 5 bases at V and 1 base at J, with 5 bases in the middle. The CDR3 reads CASSEGNTEAFF. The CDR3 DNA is TGTGCCAGCAGCGAGGGGAACACTGAAGCTTTCTTT.

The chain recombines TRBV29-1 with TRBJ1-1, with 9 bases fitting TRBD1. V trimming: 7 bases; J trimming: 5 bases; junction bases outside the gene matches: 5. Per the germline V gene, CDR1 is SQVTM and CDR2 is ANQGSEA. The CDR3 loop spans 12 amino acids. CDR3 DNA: TGCAGCGGCGGGACAGGGAATACTGAAGCTTTCTTT. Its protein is CSGGTGNTEAFF.

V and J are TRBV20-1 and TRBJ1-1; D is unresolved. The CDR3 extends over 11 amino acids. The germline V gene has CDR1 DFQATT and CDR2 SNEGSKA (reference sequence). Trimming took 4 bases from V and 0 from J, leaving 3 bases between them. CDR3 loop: CSAIMNTEAFF. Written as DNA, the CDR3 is TGCAGTGCTATAATGAACACTGAAGCTTTCTTT.

This CDR3 reads CASSTGTRFNEQFF. Written as DNA, the CDR3 is TGTGCCAGCAGTACGGGAACCCGATTCAATGAGCAGTTCTTC. V is TRBV27 and J is TRBJ2-1; a possible D gene is TRBD2 (5 bases). Germline lookup yields CDR1 MNHEY and CDR2 SMNVEV (reference sequence). V gave up 5 bases and J gave up 6 bases, with 14 bases separating them. The CDR3 runs 14 residues.